The 17 T cell receptor beta chains below come from one sample, sequenced in a study of cytomegalovirus exposure and HLA in healthy donors. Amplification used 60 Vbeta primers and 13 Jbeta primers. Clones were read by immunoSEQ multiplex PCR, and TCRdb kept only the in-frame ones, dropping some. The repertoire includes about 190,000 clones, 65% to 85% of them detected once, and approximately 1.6% sits in the top ten. Sequenced sample: PBMCs. The receptors derive from a man between 40 and 49 years old in good health and CMV-seropositive.

The V call is TRBV14, the J call TRBJ2-7; D gene uncertain. V lost 1 base and J lost 3, with 10 bases in between. Germline CDR1 is SGHDN and CDR2 is FVKESK. This CDR3 contains 14 residues. The CDR3 region is CASSQARLYYEQYF. The DNA for the CDR3 is TGTGCCAGCAGCCAAGCTCGACTCTACTACGAGCAGTACTTC.

This sequence joins TRBV6-1 and TRBJ2-1, with TRBD2 matching over 10 bases. V trimming: 9 bases; J trimming: 9 bases; junction bases outside the gene matches: 11. The CDR3 loop spans 14 amino acids. Germline-derived CDR1 and CDR2 are MNHNS and SASEGT. Here the CDR3 DNA reads TGTGCCAGTATAACCGGGACTAGCGACGGTGAGCAGTTCTTC. Translating gives CASITGTSDGEQFF.

The chain recombines TRBV11-1 with TRBJ1-1; possible D gene TRBD1, 5 bases. Trimming shortened V by 5 bases and J by 5 bases, and 18 bases separated the two germline ends. Germline V gives CDR1 SGHAT, CDR2 FQDESV (reference sequence). The CDR3 consists of 15 residues. The CDR3 is CASSEDGKGRTEAFF. The DNA of the CDR3 is TGTGCCAGCAGCGAGGACGGCAAGGGGAGGACTGAAGCTTTCTTT. Variable domain in full (rest from reference TRBV11-1 and TRBJ1-1): EAEVAQSPRYKITEKSQAVAFWCDPISGHATLYWYRQILGQGPELLVQFQDESVVDDSQLPKDRFSAERLKGVDSTLKIQPAELGDSAMYLCASSEDGKGRTEAFFGQGTRLTVV.

The CDR3: CASSIRSSAEAFF. The CDR3 DNA follows: TGTGCCAGCAGTATCAGATCTAGCGCTGAAGCTTTCTTT. The J gene is TRBJ1-1, the V gene TRBV27; D is unclear. Germline V gives CDR1 MNHEY, CDR2 SMNVEV (reference sequence). The V gene lost 5 bases and the J gene lost 6 bases, with 13 bases spanning the gap. The CDR3 is 13 residues long.

The J gene is TRBJ1-1, the V gene TRBV10-2; 7 bases are a match to TRBD1. J lost 5 bases, V lost 9 bases, and 9 bases had no gene match. Germline loops: CDR1 WSHSY, CDR2 SAAADI. This CDR3 comprises 13 residues. The CDR3 reads CASVTGALTEAFF. CDR3 nucleotide sequence: TGCGCCAGTGTAACAGGGGCTCTAACTGAAGCTTTCTTT.

In its sample, this clone was seen once. The chain links TRBV5-1 to TRBJ2-7; maybe TRBD1 (5 bases). Germline values: CDR1 SGHRS, CDR2 YFSETQ. Trimming removed 1 base at V and 5 bases at J, with 7 bases between. This CDR3 comprises 12 residues. The CDR3 loop is CASSLQGNEQYF. The DNA for the CDR3 is TGCGCCAGCAGCTTGCAGGGCAACGAGCAGTACTTC.

This rearrangement joins TRBV5-1 to TRBJ2-1; D not certain. Germline CDR1 SGHRS, CDR2 YFSETQ. There are 16 residues in the CDR3. The V end lost 0 bases, the J end lost 5 bases, and 15 bases lay between the germline ends. The CDR3 loop is CASSLASGFRDNEQFF. The CDR3 DNA follows: TGCGCCAGCAGCTTGGCAAGTGGATTTCGGGACAATGAGCAGTTCTTC.

The CDR3 nucleotides are TGTGCCAGCAGTTACGGGACAGGGGTCTACGAGCAGTACTTC. It is translated as CASSYGTGVYEQYF. J is TRBJ2-7 and V is TRBV6-6; TRBD1 agrees at 10 bases. V lost 2 bases, J lost 3 bases, and 1 base stayed unmatched. Germline V gene data show CDR1 as MNHNY and CDR2 as SVGAGI (reference sequence). The CDR3 extends over 14 amino acids.

The V call is TRBV4-2, the J call TRBJ1-4, with D possibly TRBD1 on 5 matching bases. There are 14 residues in the CDR3. Trimming took off 0 bases at V and 8 bases at J, with 10 bases between the two ends. Per germline, CDR1 LGHNA and CDR2 YNFKEQ. The CDR3, as DNA: TGTGCCAGCAGCCAAGAGGAGGGGTCAGAAAAACTGTTTTTT. Its protein product is CASSQEEGSEKLFF.

This clone occurred once. The chain combines TRBV29-1 with TRBJ1-2; 8 nucleotides line up with TRBD1. V dropped 0 bases and J dropped 4; count of bases not matched to a gene: 7. Germline V gene data show CDR1 as SQVTM and CDR2 as ANQGSEA. The length of the CDR3 is 15 residues. The CDR3 DNA sequence: TGCAGCGTTGAAGAAGATCAGGGGGCGGGCTATGGCTACACCTTC. Translated, it gives CSVEEDQGAGYGYTF.

This chain uses TRBV6-5 with TRBJ1-2; 10 positions match TRBD1. The CDR3 sequence is 14 residues long. Germline CDR1 is MNHEY and CDR2 is SVGAGI. V dropped 6 bases and J dropped 8; count of bases not matched to a gene: 9. CDR3 in amino acids: CASRLRTGGTGYTF. DNA for the CDR3: TGTGCCAGCAGACTTCGGACAGGGGGTACCGGCTACACCTTC.

This clone was seen once. V gene TRBV27 combines with J gene TRBJ2-5, with a tentative D call TRBD1 (6 bases). V lost 5 bases and J lost 4, with 11 bases in between. This CDR3 region has 13 residues. Germline V CDR1 and CDR2: MNHEY, SMNVEV (reference sequence). CDR3 coding DNA: TGTGCCAGCAGTAGAACAGGGAGAGAGACCCAGTACTTC. This encodes CASSRTGRETQYF.

The chain combines TRBV4-1 with TRBJ1-4; maybe TRBD1 (5 bases). In germline, CDR1 is MGHRA, CDR2 YSYEKL. This CDR3 region has 11 residues. Deletions cut 4 bases from V and 13 bases from J, with 10 bases between. CDR3 in amino acids: CASSPGRGLFF. The CDR3 DNA reads as TGCGCCAGCAGCCCCGGGAGGGGACTGTTTTTT.

The rearrangement uses TRBV4-2 and TRBJ2-2; 9 nucleotides align to TRBD2. There are 21 residues in the CDR3. The germline CDR1 and CDR2 sequences are LGHNA and YNFKEQ. V gave up 4 bases and J gave up 4 bases; unmatched junction bases: 22. This chain's CDR3 is CASSPQSGSSGTPPGTGELFF. CDR3 nucleotides: TGTGCCAGCAGCCCTCAGAGTGGTTCTAGCGGGACACCCCCGGGCACCGGGGAGCTGTTTTTT.

J is TRBJ2-1 and V is TRBV7-9; TRBD2 agrees at 11 bases. With 5 bases clipped from V and 2 bases from J, the junction kept 8 bases outside the gene matches. CDR1 is SEHNR, CDR2 FQNEAQ, per germline (reference sequence). There are 17 residues in the CDR3. In DNA, the CDR3 is TGTGCCAGCAGCCCCGGACCACTAGCGGGGGCCTACAATGAGCAGTTCTTC. It codes for CASSPGPLAGAYNEQFF.

The CDR3 loop is CASSSPGGSGTLEQFF. The CDR3 nucleotides read TGCGCCAGCAGCTCCCCGGGAGGTAGCGGGACCCTTGAGCAGTTCTTC. The rearrangement uses TRBV5-1 and TRBJ2-1, with 8 bases fitting TRBD2. The trim removed 3 bases at V and 9 bases at J, leaving 14 bases unmatched. This CDR3 is 16 amino acids long. The V gene's germline CDR1 is SGHRS and CDR2 YFSETQ.

CDR3 bases: TGTGCCAGCAGTCCCTCTAGGGGAGAGACCCAGTACTTC. Protein: CASSPSRGETQYF. The J gene is TRBJ2-5, the V gene TRBV28; TRBD1 is a possible D gene (5 bases). Trimming shortened V by 5 bases and J by 4 bases, and 11 bases separated the two germline ends. Germline CDR1 reads MDHEN; CDR2 reads SYDVKM. There are 13 residues in the CDR3.